This T cell receptor beta chain was captured by sequencing in a study of T cells in Graves' hyperthyroidism and ophthalmopathy. Notes on the study in general: Ophthalmopathy and stable hyperthyroidism were separated by a 13 V-J model. Among thyroid clonotypes expanded above 0.001, most also appeared in blood.

This clonotype was observed many times. The antigen remains undetermined. Researchers took RNA transcripts and amplified the TCR beta CDR3 regions from them. In the first-round RT-PCR of the TCR CDR3, the HTBI primer set was used. TCRdb reanalysed the multiplex PCR reads using MiXCR and keeps one entry per CDR3 protein. The table includes approximately 610,000 distinct CDR3 sequences, about 15% detected once. This CDR3 comprises 18 residues. The germline CDR1 and CDR2 sequences are SGHTA and FQGNSA. V dropped 0 bases and J dropped 2; count of bases not matched to a gene: 12. V and J are TRBV7-2 and TRBJ2-7; 8 bases map to TRBD2. Sequencing input: blood. This TCR derives from a woman between 35 and 50 years old with Graves' ophthalmopathy. CDR3 nucleotides: TGTGCCAGCAGCTTAGCGGCTCCCTCGCCACTAGCGGCCTACGAGCAGTACTTC. It specifies CASSLAAPSPLAAYEQYF.